The next 14 T cell receptor beta chains were all read from a single sample in a study of T cell responses to AZD1222 COVID-19 vaccine. The assay was immunoSEQ multiplex PCR, and TCRdb's table has in-frame clones only and misses some. The sample has 210,000 or so clones; more than 85% are singletons. The sequenced sample was peripheral blood, obtained on day 0 of MenACWY control vaccination. These receptors came from an adult in good health.

The chain uses TRBV30 and TRBJ1-2, with 8 bases fitting TRBD1. This CDR3 comprises 13 residues. Germline V gives CDR1 GTSNPN, CDR2 SVGIG (reference sequence). V shed 2 bases and J 7 bases; nucleotides not matched to a gene: 6. The CDR3 DNA is TGTGCCTGGAGTTTTGACAGGGGTCTTGGCTACACCTTC. Translated: CAWSFDRGLGYTF.

V is TRBV18 and J is TRBJ1-2, with TRBD1 matching 7 bases. The CDR3 runs 17 residues. J lost 8 bases, V lost 5 bases, and 20 bases had no gene match. From germline, CDR1 is KGHSH and CDR2 LQKENI. CDR3 sequence reads: CASSSSYGQEASGGYTF. CDR3 DNA sequence: TGTGCCAGCTCATCTTCCTATGGACAGGAAGCATCGGGAGGCTACACCTTC.

This clone has only a few counts. The genes are TRBV7-9 and TRBJ1-1; D remains unclear. CDR3 length: 14 amino acids. Germline CDR1 is SEHNR and CDR2 is FQNEAQ (reference sequence). Trimming shortened V by 3 bases and J by 7 bases, and 15 bases separated the two germline ends. The DNA of the CDR3 is TGTGCCAGCAGCTTCGACGGAGGGATACTTGAAGCTTTCTTT. Encoded protein: CASSFDGGILEAFF.

The J gene is TRBJ1-1, the V gene TRBV6-5; D is unresolved. The V gene lost 4 bases and the J gene lost 11 bases, with 20 bases spanning the gap. This CDR3 spans 14 amino acids. The germline V gene encodes CDR1 MNHEY and CDR2 SVGAGI. The CDR3 here is CASSSMLPIKQAFF. Written as DNA, the CDR3 is TGTGCCAGCAGTTCCATGCTTCCTATCAAACAGGCTTTCTTT.

This clone was found once. V is TRBV5-8 and J is TRBJ2-1; the D is unclear. Germline CDR1 is SGHTS and CDR2 is YDEGEE. The CDR3 runs 13 residues. Trimming took 1 base from V and 4 from J, leaving 6 bases between them. The CDR3 protein is CASSLSSYNEQFF. The DNA for the CDR3 is TGTGCCAGCAGCTTGTCTAGTTACAATGAGCAGTTCTTC.

The V call is TRBV7-9, the J call TRBJ1-6; D gene uncertain. This CDR3 comprises 15 residues. Trimming stripped 0 bases from V and 4 bases from J, with 7 bases between. Per germline, CDR1 SEHNR and CDR2 FQNEAQ (reference sequence). CDR3 in DNA: TGTGCCAGCAGCTTAGCGTTCGGTTATAATTCACCCCTCCACTTT. Translation gives CASSLAFGYNSPLHF.

V usage is TRBV19 and J usage is TRBJ1-1; TRBD1 aligns across 7 bases. With 0 bases clipped from V and 4 bases from J, the junction kept 8 bases outside the gene matches. This CDR3 is 16 amino acids long. Per the germline V gene, CDR1 is LNHDA and CDR2 is SQIVND (reference sequence). CDR3 region: CASSIDPQTGRTEAFF. DNA for the CDR3: TGTGCCAGTAGTATAGACCCCCAGACAGGGCGCACTGAAGCTTTCTTT.

The rearrangement joins TRBV3-1 (or the pseudogene TRBV3-2) to TRBJ2-3; TRBD2 aligns across 7 bases. The germline V gene has CDR1 LGHDT and CDR2 YNNKEL (reference sequence). The CDR3 covers 12 residues. The V and J ends lost 1 base and 11 bases, in that order; junction bases with no gene match: 3. The chain's CDR3 is CASSQAGGGQYF. The CDR3 coding sequence is TGTGCCAGCAGCCAAGCTGGCGGGGGGCAGTATTTT.

Regarding this clone: A junction end diverges from the germline sequence, so it may reflect a read error. The rearrangement uses TRBV19 and TRBJ2-1, with D hard to call. The CDR3 sequence is 14 residues long. The germline V gene has CDR1 LNHDA and CDR2 SQIVND (reference sequence). The CDR3 sequence: CASKDGSSYNEQFF. CDR3 coding DNA: TGTGCTAGTAAGGACGGCAGCTCCTACAATGAGCAGTTCTTC.

The chain couples TRBV19 to TRBJ1-6; D is uncertain. The V gene's germline CDR1 is LNHDA and CDR2 SQIVND (reference sequence). The CDR3 runs 11 residues. V dropped 8 bases and J dropped 10 bases, with 9 bases sitting between them. The CDR3 loop is CASGRVSPLHF. CDR3 nucleotide sequence: TGTGCCAGTGGACGGGTGTCACCCCTCCACTTT.

The J gene is TRBJ2-1, the V gene TRBV10-3, with 8 nucleotides matching TRBD2. The junction had 9 bases not matched to a gene; V was cut back by 0 bases and J by 5 bases. Germline V CDR1 and CDR2: ENHRY, SYGVKD. The CDR3 contains 17 residues. CDR3 protein: CAISESGGGPIDNEQFF. As DNA, the CDR3 is TGTGCCATCAGTGAGTCCGGCGGGGGGCCGATCGACAATGAGCAGTTCTTC.

V and J are TRBV3-1 (or the pseudogene TRBV3-2) and TRBJ2-4; 8 nucleotides align to TRBD2. The germline gives CDR1 LGHDT, CDR2 YNNKEL (reference sequence). This CDR3 has 16 residues. J was trimmed by 0 bases and V by 2 bases; bases with no gene match: 3. The CDR3 DNA follows: TGTGCCAGCAGCCAAATAGCGGGGTTAGCCAAAAACATTCAGTACTTC. Its protein product is CASSQIAGLAKNIQYF.

A note on this clone: The sample carries other DNA sequences with the same CDR3. The chain is built from TRBV6-6 and TRBJ1-5; D unclear. The CDR3 covers 13 residues. With 3 bases removed from V and 0 bases from J, the gap between germline ends came to 3 bases. The germline gives CDR1 MNHNY, CDR2 SVGAGI (reference sequence). The CDR3 nucleotides are TGTGCCAGCAGTTATGATAGCAATCAGCCCCAGCATTTT. This codes for CASSYDSNQPQHF.

A word on this clone: The sample holds other DNA sequences that translate to the same CDR3. The V call is TRBV12-3 or TRBV12-4, the J call TRBJ2-7; D ambiguous. This CDR3 is 11 amino acids long. Deletions cut 1 base from V and 4 bases from J, with 2 bases between. The CDR3 is CASSLGYEQYF. CDR3 DNA: TGTGCCAGCAGTTTAGGATACGAGCAGTACTTC.